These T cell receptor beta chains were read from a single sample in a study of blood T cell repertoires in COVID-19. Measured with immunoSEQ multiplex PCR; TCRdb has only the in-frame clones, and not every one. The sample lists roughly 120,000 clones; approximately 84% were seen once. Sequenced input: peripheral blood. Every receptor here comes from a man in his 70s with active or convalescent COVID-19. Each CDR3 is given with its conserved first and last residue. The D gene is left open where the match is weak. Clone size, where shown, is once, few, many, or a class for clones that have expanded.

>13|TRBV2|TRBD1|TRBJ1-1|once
TGTGCCAGCAGGGACAGGTTGGGAACTGAAGCTTTCTTT
CASRDRLGTEAFF
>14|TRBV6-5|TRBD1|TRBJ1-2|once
TGTGCCAGCAGTTACGACAGGGGGCACTATGGCTACACCTTC
CASSYDRGHYGYTF
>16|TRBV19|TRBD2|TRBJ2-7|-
TGTGCCAGTAGTATAGACGGGACTAGCGGGAGCTACGAGCAGTACTTC
CASSIDGTSGSYEQYF
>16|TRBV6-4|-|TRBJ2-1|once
TGTGCCAGCAGTGCTAGCGCACTAAGCTCCTACAATGAGCAGTTCTTC
CASSASALSSYNEQFF
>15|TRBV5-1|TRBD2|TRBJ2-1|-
TGCGCCAGCAGCCAGAGCGGGAATGCCTACAATGAGCAGTTCTTC
CASSQSGNAYNEQFF
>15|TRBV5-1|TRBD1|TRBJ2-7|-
TGCGCCAGCAGCTTACTCCGGGACAGGGGTTACGAGCAGTACTTC
CASSLLRDRGYEQYF
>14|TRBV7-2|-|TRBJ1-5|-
TGTGCCAGCAGCTTACGAAAACAGGATCAGCCCCAGCATTTT
CASSLRKQDQPQHF
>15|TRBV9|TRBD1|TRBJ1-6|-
TGTGCCAGCAGCGTAGGAGGGGACAGGGGTTCACCCCTCCACTTT
CASSVGGDRGSPLHF
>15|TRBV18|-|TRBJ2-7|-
TGTGCCAGCTCACCACCTTCTCGAGACACCGGCGAGCAGTACTTC
CASSPPSRDTGEQYF
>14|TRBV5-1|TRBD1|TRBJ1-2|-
TGCGCCAGCAGAGAAGGGGCAGGGGGCCATGGCTACACCTTC
CASREGAGGHGYTF
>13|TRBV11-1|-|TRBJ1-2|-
TGTGCCAGCAGCTTAGAGGGGCGAGATGGCTACACCTTC
CASSLEGRDGYTF
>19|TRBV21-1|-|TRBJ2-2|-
TGTGCCAGCAGCAACGCATGCGTGCCTAGCGGGAGAAAGACCGGGGAGCTGTTTTTT
CASSNACVPSGRKTGELFF
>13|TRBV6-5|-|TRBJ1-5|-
TGTGCCAGCAGTTACTTGTACAATCAGCCCCAGCATTTT
CASSYLYNQPQHF
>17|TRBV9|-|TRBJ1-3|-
TGTGCCAGCAGTCAAAGCTTGGGAGGGGATCCTGGAAACACCATATATTTT
CASSQSLGGDPGNTIYF
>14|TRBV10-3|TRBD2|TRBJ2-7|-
TGTGCCTGCTCGGGGGGGACAAGACCCTACGAGCAGTACTTC
CACSGGTRPYEQYF
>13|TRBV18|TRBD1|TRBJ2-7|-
TGTGCCAGCTCAGCTTGGACAGGTGACGAGCAGTACTTC
CASSAWTGDEQYF
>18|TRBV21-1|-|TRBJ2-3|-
TGTGCCAGCAGCAAAGTGTGCTCCTGCGGGGGGGCAACAGATACGCAGTATTTT
CASSKVCSCGGATDTQYF
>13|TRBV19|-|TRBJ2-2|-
TGTGCCAGTAGTCTCGATTCACTCGGGGAGCTGTTTTTT
CASSLDSLGELFF
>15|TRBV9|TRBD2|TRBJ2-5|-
TGTGCCAGTGGGACTAGCGGGGGGCCCAGAGAGACCCAGTACTTC
CASGTSGGPRETQYF
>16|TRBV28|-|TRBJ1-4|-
TGTGCCAGCAGTTTACGCCCCTACACAGACAGGGAAAAACTGTTTTTT
CASSLRPYTDREKLFF
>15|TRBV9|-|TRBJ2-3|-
TGTGCCAGCAGCGTAGGCCAGGGGATCGCAGATACGCAGTATTTT
CASSVGQGIADTQYF
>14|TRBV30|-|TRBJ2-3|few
TGTGCCTGGAGCGTTCCGGGGAAAACAGATACGCAGTATTTT
CAWSVPGKTDTQYF
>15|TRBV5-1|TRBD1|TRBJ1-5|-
TGCGCCAGCAGCTTGAGGGGGCTTAGCAATCAGCCCCAGCATTTT
CASSLRGLSNQPQHF
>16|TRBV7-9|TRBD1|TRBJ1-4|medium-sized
TGTGCCAGCAGCTTTGACTATAAGACAGGGAATGAAAAACTGTTTTTT
CASSFDYKTGNEKLFF
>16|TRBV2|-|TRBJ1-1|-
TGTGCCAGCACCTTTAGGGCGGGGAGGGAGGACACTGAAGCTTTCTTT
CASTFRAGREDTEAFF
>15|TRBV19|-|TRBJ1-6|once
TGTGCCAGTAGTATAGCCCTGGGTCCAGGATCACCCCTCCACTTT
CASSIALGPGSPLHF
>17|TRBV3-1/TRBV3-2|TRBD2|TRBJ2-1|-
TGTGCCAGCAGCCAAGATAAGAGACTAGCGGGAGTCAATGAGCAGTTCTTC
CASSQDKRLAGVNEQFF
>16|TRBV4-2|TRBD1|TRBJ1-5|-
TGTGCCAGCAGCCAAGATTCGGGACAGGGGGATCAGCCCCAGCATTTT
CASSQDSGQGDQPQHF
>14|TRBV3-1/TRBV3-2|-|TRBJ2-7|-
TGTGCCAGCAGCCAAGTGGAGGGTAACTACGAGCAGTACTTC
CASSQVEGNYEQYF
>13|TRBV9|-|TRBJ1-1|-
TGTGCCAGCTCTCAGGGGCGGTGGACTGAAGCTTTCTTT
CASSQGRWTEAFF
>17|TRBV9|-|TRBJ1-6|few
TGTGCCAGCAGCCCGAGAGCAGGGGCTACCTATAATTCACCCCTCCACTTT
CASSPRAGATYNSPLHF
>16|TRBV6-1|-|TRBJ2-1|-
TGTGCCAGCAGTGAAATGAGGGGGGGTCTTTACAATGAGCAGTTCTTC
CASSEMRGGLYNEQFF
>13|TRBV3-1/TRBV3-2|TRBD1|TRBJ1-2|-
TGTGCCAGCAGCGAGAACAGGGGGCCTGGCTACACCTTC
CASSENRGPGYTF
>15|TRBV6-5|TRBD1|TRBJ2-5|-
TGTGCCAGCAGTTCCGGACAGGGGGCGCGAGAGACCCAGTACTTC
CASSSGQGARETQYF
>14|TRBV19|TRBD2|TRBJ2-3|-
TGTGCCAGTACCCTAGCGGGAGTAACAGATACGCAGTATTTT
CASTLAGVTDTQYF
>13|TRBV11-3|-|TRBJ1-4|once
TGTGCCAGCAGCTCAACAGGGAGTGAAAAACTGTTTTTT
CASSSTGSEKLFF
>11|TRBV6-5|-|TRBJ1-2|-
TGTGCCAGCAGCCCAGGGTATGGCTACACCTTC
CASSPGYGYTF
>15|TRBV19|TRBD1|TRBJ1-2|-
TGTGCCAGTAGTATAGATCGGACAGGCCATTCGGGCTACACCTTC
CASSIDRTGHSGYTF
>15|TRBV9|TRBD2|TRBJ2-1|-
TGTGCCAGCAGCGTAGCGGGAGGGGGTTACAATGAGCAGTTCTTC
CASSVAGGGYNEQFF
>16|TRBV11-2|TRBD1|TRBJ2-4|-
TGTGCCAGCAGCTTTCCGGGACAGGGGACCAAAAACATTCAGTACTTC
CASSFPGQGTKNIQYF
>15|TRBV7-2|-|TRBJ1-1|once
TGTGCCAGCAGCTTAAATCGCGATATGAACACTGAAGCTTTCTTT
CASSLNRDMNTEAFF
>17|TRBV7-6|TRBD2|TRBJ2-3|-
TGTGCCAGCAGCTTAGTAGCGGGAGGGCCCCGCACAGATACGCAGTATTTT
CASSLVAGGPRTDTQYF
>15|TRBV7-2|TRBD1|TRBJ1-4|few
TGTGCCAGCAGCCAGGCACAGGGGTCGGGGGAAAAACTGTTTTTT
CASSQAQGSGEKLFF
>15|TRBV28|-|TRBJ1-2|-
TGTGCCAGCAGCGCCTGGGAGGGGCTACGGTATGGCTACACCTTC
CASSAWEGLRYGYTF
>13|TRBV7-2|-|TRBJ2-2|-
TGTGCCAGCAGCTTCATGGGGGCCCCCGAGCTGTTTTTT
CASSFMGAPELFF